A selection of T cell receptor beta chains follows, all from one sample in a study of blood T cell repertoires in COVID-19. Libraries were prepared by immunoSEQ multiplex PCR; TCRdb keeps only in-frame clonotypes and omits some of them. The table has approximately 96,000 clones, nearly 95% seen once; the top ten hold around 4%. The sequenced material came from peripheral blood. These receptors originate from a human donor with active COVID-19. The donor label of this sample is uncertain. The CDR3 runs from the conserved cysteine through the conserved F or W. A D gene is named only where the DNA matches it firmly. Expanded clones are given a class, and other clones once, few, many or no size at all.

TGTGCCAGCAGCTGGGACAGGGGCGGTCGGGAGCAGTACTTC | CASSWDRGGREQYF | TRBJ2-7 | TRBD1 | - | TRBV5-4 | 14
TGTGCCACCAGGCGTGGGACAGGGGGTGAAAAACTGTTTTTT | CATRRGTGGEKLFF | TRBJ1-4 | TRBD1 | - | TRBV15 | 14
TGTGCCAGCAGCCAAGGGCCCCTCGCTGGGACAGGGTCAGGAAATCAGCCCCAGCATTTT | CASSQGPLAGTGSGNQPQHF | TRBJ1-5 | TRBD1 | - | TRBV4-2 | 20
TGTGCCAGCAGCCAAGCCACAGAGTACGAGCAGTACTTC | CASSQATEYEQYF | TRBJ2-7 | - | - | TRBV4-2 | 13
TGTGCCACCAGCCTTAGGGTAGGGGGTAATTCACCCCTCCACTTT | CATSLRVGGNSPLHF | TRBJ1-6 | - | - | TRBV15 | 15
TGTGCCAGCAGGCGGGCGGACCATACGCAGTATTTT | CASRRADHTQYF | TRBJ2-3 | - | - | TRBV11-2 | 12
TGCGCCAGTTCCGGGACAGGGGTTGGCACCGGGGAGCTGTTTTTT | CASSGTGVGTGELFF | TRBJ2-2 | TRBD1 | once | TRBV5-1 | 15
TGTGCCAGTAGTAAGGGACAGGGGGTTGGTGGGGCCAACGTCCTGACTTTC | CASSKGQGVGGANVLTF | TRBJ2-6 | TRBD1 | once | TRBV19 | 17
TGTGCCAGCAGCCAAGAAAGGGTTCTAGCGGGGGGGAGCACAGATACGCAGTATTTT | CASSQERVLAGGSTDTQYF | TRBJ2-3 | TRBD2 | - | TRBV3-1/TRBV3-2 | 19
TGTGCCAGTACCGACAGGGGAGGTAGACAGCCCCAGCATTTT | CASTDRGGRQPQHF | TRBJ1-5 | TRBD1 | - | TRBV19 | 14
TGTGCCAGCAGCCGAAGGACAGGGGCCGTTGAGACCCAGTACTTC | CASSRRTGAVETQYF | TRBJ2-5 | TRBD1 | - | TRBV14 | 15
TGTGCCAGCAGCCCCCGTCTCCTAGCGGGAGGGTTGAACAATGAGCAGTTCTTC | CASSPRLLAGGLNNEQFF | TRBJ2-1 | TRBD2 | - | TRBV7-9 | 18
TGCGCCAGCAGCGCGGACAGGGGAAACTATGGCTACACCTTC | CASSADRGNYGYTF | TRBJ1-2 | TRBD1 | once | TRBV5-1 | 14
TGTGCCAGCAGCTTATCTATTCAGGCAGATACGCAGTATTTT | CASSLSIQADTQYF | TRBJ2-3 | - | - | TRBV7-7 | 14
TGTGCCAGCAGTCGTAGCAGTGACAATCAGCCCCAGCATTTT | CASSRSSDNQPQHF | TRBJ1-5 | - | - | TRBV6-6 | 14
TGCGCCAGCAGCTTTGAGGGAAGTCAGGCCGGGGAGCTGTTTTTT | CASSFEGSQAGELFF | TRBJ2-2 | - | - | TRBV5-1 | 15
TGTGCCAGCAGCCAAGCGCGGGGGGGGGCCGGAGATACGCAGTATTTT | CASSQARGGAGDTQYF | TRBJ2-3 | TRBD2 | - | TRBV4-2 | 16
TGTGCCAGCAGCTTAGGTCTAGCGGGCCAGACTGAGCAGTTCTTC | CASSLGLAGQTEQFF | TRBJ2-1 | TRBD2 | - | TRBV7-2 | 15
TGTGCCAGCAGTTCCGACAGGCGGGCGCAGTTCTTC | CASSSDRRAQFF | TRBJ2-1 | - | - | TRBV6-2/TRBV6-3 | 12
TGTGCCAGCTCATTTAGCGGGAGAGGGTTCGACGAGCAGTACTTC | CASSFSGRGFDEQYF | TRBJ2-7 | TRBD2 | once | TRBV18 | 15
TGTGCCAGCAGCCCCCGTATCACGAGCTCCTACAATGAGCAGTTCTTC | CASSPRITSSYNEQFF | TRBJ2-1 | - | - | TRBV13 | 16
TGTGCCAGTAGTAAAGGGGATTTTGGCACAGATACGCAGTATTTT | CASSKGDFGTDTQYF | TRBJ2-3 | - | - | TRBV19 | 15
TGTGCCAGTAGTAATCCGGGACAGGGACGAGACTACACCTTC | CASSNPGQGRDYTF | TRBJ1-2 | TRBD1 | - | TRBV19 | 14
TGTGCCAGCAGCCAGGGCAGCTCCTACAATGAGCAGTTCTTC | CASSQGSSYNEQFF | TRBJ2-1 | - | - | TRBV3-1/TRBV3-2 | 14
TGTGCCAGCAGCTACCTGGCTGCCCGAGGGTTTAATTCACCCCTCCACTTT | CASSYLAARGFNSPLHF | TRBJ1-6 | - | - | TRBV7-8 | 17
TGTGCCAGCAGCTTGGTAGCGGGGGTGTATACGCAGTATTTT | CASSLVAGVYTQYF | TRBJ2-3 | TRBD2 | once | TRBV5-5 | 14
TGTGCCAGCAGCCGGGTAACTCAGCCCCAGCATTTT | CASSRVTQPQHF | TRBJ1-5 | - | - | TRBV2 | 12
TGTGCCGCTATACAAGAGGGGGAGAACACTGAAGCTTTCTTT | CAAIQEGENTEAFF | TRBJ1-1 | - | - | TRBV19 | 14
TGTGCCAGCAGCTTCCCGGGGGGCCACTACGAGCAGTACTTC | CASSFPGGHYEQYF | TRBJ2-7 | - | - | TRBV7-2 | 14
TGCGCCAGCAGCTTGTCGACGGGGGGAGGTCGTGGCTACACCTTC | CASSLSTGGGRGYTF | TRBJ1-2 | - | once | TRBV5-1 | 15
TGTGCCAGCAGCGTAGGGGCGGTGGGGACTGGCGAGCAGTACTTC | CASSVGAVGTGEQYF | TRBJ2-7 | - | - | TRBV9 | 15
TGCGCCACCAAAGGGACAGGGAGTGACTATGGCTACACCTTC | CATKGTGSDYGYTF | TRBJ1-2 | TRBD1 | - | TRBV5-1 | 14
TGTGCCAGCAGTCTACCGGACAGGGGGCATGAGCAGTTCTTC | CASSLPDRGHEQFF | TRBJ2-1 | TRBD1 | - | TRBV2 | 14
TGTGCCAGCAAGAGGTGGGTGTTGCATGGCTACACCTTC | CASKRWVLHGYTF | TRBJ1-2 | - | - | TRBV6-5 | 13
TGTGCCAGCAGCTTAGCGGTTGGGGGCGCGCACTATGGCTACACCTTC | CASSLAVGGAHYGYTF | TRBJ1-2 | - | - | TRBV7-9 | 16
TGTGCCAGCAGTTATCATTGGGAGGGATGGGAAGAAAAACTGTTTTTT | CASSYHWEGWEEKLFF | TRBJ1-4 | - | once | TRBV6-5 | 16
TGTGCTAGTGGCCCCGATTGGCAGACTGAAGCTTTCTTT | CASGPDWQTEAFF | TRBJ1-1 | - | - | TRBV12-5 | 13
TGCGCCAGCAGCTTGGGGGACACAAACAATCAGCCCCAGCATTTT | CASSLGDTNNQPQHF | TRBJ1-5 | - | - | TRBV5-1 | 15
TGTGCCAGCAGCGTAGGCGGGCCTAGCACAGATACGCAGTATTTT | CASSVGGPSTDTQYF | TRBJ2-3 | - | - | TRBV9 | 15
TGCGCCAGCAGCTTGACGGAGACAGGGCGGGGTGAGCAGTACTTC | CASSLTETGRGEQYF | TRBJ2-7 | - | - | TRBV5-1 | 15
TGTGCCAGCACTAGAAACAGGGGAACTGAAGCTTTCTTT | CASTRNRGTEAFF | TRBJ1-1 | TRBD1 | - | TRBV12-3/TRBV12-4 | 13
TGTGCCAGCAGCTTACTGACAGGGGGTGCCTACGAGCAGTACTTC | CASSLLTGGAYEQYF | TRBJ2-7 | TRBD1 | - | TRBV11-2 | 15
TGTGCCAGCAGCTCAACAGATACGCAGTATTTT | CASSSTDTQYF | TRBJ2-3 | - | once | TRBV11-2 | 11
TGTGCCAGCAGCTTAGGGGGCACCCCATTTGAGCAGTACTTC | CASSLGGTPFEQYF | TRBJ2-7 | - | - | TRBV11-3 | 14
TGTGCCAGCAGCGTAGAGGGACAACCTACCAATGAGCAGTTCTTC | CASSVEGQPTNEQFF | TRBJ2-1 | - | once | TRBV9 | 15
TGTGCCAGTAGTATCGGGCAGGGGGCGTCGTACGAGCAGTACTTC | CASSIGQGASYEQYF | TRBJ2-7 | TRBD1 | - | TRBV19 | 15
TGCGCCAGCAGCTTGGATGGGGGGGCCGCCCATGCTGCTGAAGCTTTCTTT | CASSLDGGAAHAAEAFF | TRBJ1-1 | - | - | TRBV5-1 | 17
TGCGCCAGCAGCTTGGTTGGGGGGGCCGGGGCAGATACGCAGTATTTT | CASSLVGGAGADTQYF | TRBJ2-3 | - | - | TRBV5-1 | 16